This TCR beta chain was captured in a study of PD-L1 blockade in urothelial cancer. The overall study: Blood analysis was done at 3 weeks (second dose) and 6 weeks after treatment began. The study's findings and limits: When measured at 3 weeks, tumor-associated blood clones expanded more in durable-benefit patients.

Per germline, CDR1 SGHTA and CDR2 FQGNSA. This CDR3 contains 15 residues. V lost 1 base to trimming and J lost 4 bases, with 11 bases between them. Each PCR received spiked synthetic TCR analog templates. Here immunoSEQ multiplex PCR was the method, and the copy in TCRdb shows in-frame clones only, minus some. This sample has 40,000 to 50,000 clones, with approximately 78% found just once. Comment on this clone: Its antigen is not identified.

Noted time point: peripheral blood 6 weeks after treatment start. Here the sequenced sample was PBMCs, taken around atezolizumab (anti-PD-L1) treatment. The receptor was isolated from a man in his sixties with urothelial cancer. The rearrangement links TRBV7-2 to TRBJ2-1; D is unclear. This CDR3 is CASSLVLLEYNEQFF. CDR3 DNA: TGTGCCAGCAGCTTAGTACTCCTAGAGTACAATGAGCAGTTCTTC.